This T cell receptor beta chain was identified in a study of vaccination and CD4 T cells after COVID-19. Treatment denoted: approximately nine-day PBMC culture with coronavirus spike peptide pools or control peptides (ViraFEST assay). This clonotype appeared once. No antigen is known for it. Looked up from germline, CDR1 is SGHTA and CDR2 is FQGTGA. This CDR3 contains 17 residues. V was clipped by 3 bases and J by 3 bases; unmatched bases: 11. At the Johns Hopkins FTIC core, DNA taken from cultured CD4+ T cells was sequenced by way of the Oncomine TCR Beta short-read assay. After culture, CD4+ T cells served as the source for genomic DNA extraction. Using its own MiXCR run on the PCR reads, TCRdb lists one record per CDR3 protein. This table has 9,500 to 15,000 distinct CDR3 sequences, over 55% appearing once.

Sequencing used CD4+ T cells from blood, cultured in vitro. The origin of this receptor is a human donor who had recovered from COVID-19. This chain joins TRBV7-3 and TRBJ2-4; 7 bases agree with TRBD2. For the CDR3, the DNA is TGTGCCAGCAGCTTGGGGCGGACTAGGAGGGGCAAAAACATTCAGTACTTC. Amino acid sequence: CASSLGRTRRGKNIQYF. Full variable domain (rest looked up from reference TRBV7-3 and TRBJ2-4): GAGVSQTPSNKVTEKGKYVELRCDPISGHTALYWYRQSLGQGPEFLIYFQGTGAADDSGLPNDRFFAVRPEGSVSTLKIQRTERGDSAVYLCASSLGRTRRGKNIQYFGAGTRLSVL.